The present T cell receptor beta chain was sequenced within a study of glioma-infiltrating T cells after dendritic cell vaccination. Produced via immunoSEQ multiplex PCR; TCRdb's table is partial and in-frame only. The sample shows almost 65,000 clones, around four fifths of them seen only once. PBMC were collected before vaccination, two weeks after the third vaccination, and at progression. Overall study results and limits: Complete blood and tumor specimen sets were limited to few patients.

After removal of 6 bases from V and 8 bases from J, the junction contained 9 bases not matched to a gene. In germline, CDR1 is SGHVS, CDR2 FQNEAQ. This CDR3 region has 15 residues. In regard to this clone: What it binds is not known.

The TCR was taken from a human donor with glioblastoma. Specimen: blood, collected before dendritic cell vaccination. This chain joins TRBV7-8 and TRBJ1-4; 10 nucleotides align to TRBD1. The CDR3 DNA reads TGTGCCAGCAGTCCCCCGGGACAGGGGACGGAAAAACTGTTTTTT. Its translation: CASSPPGQGTEKLFF.